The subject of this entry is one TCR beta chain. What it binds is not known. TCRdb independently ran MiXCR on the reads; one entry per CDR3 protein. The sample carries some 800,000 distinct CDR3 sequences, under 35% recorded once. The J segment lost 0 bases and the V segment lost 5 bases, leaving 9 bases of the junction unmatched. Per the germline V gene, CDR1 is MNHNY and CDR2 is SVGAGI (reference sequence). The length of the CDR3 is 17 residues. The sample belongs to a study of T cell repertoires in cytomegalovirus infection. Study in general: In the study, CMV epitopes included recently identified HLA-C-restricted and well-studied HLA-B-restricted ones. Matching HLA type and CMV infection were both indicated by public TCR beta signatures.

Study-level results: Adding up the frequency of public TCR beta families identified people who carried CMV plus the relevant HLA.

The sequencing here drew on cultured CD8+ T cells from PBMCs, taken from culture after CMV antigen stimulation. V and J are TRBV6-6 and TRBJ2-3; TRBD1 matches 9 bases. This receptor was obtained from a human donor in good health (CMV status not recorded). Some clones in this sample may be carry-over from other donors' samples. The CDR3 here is CASSLIPGQGSTDTQYF. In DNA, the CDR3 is TGTGCCAGCAGTCTAATTCCGGGACAGGGAAGCACAGATACGCAGTATTTT.